This TCR beta chain is from a study of shared clonotypes between healthy human individuals. Findings and caveats of the study: Sorted-subset samples were not fully sequenced, rarefaction indicated. Relative to clonotypes present in all four donors, those not shared had lower generation probabilities.

As concerns this clone: The target antigen is unknown.

CDR3 length: 14 residues. Investigators divided CD4+ cells into CD45RA+ naive and CD45RA-negative memory subsets. The authors loaded 150 to 250 ng DNA, 25,000 to 30,000 T cell genomes, into sorted-subset replicate PCRs. Sequencing used immunoSEQ multiplex PCR; TCRdb keeps in-frame clones, though not all of them. The sample lists 1,500,000 or so clones; approximately 96% were seen once. Sequencing input: naive CD4+ T cells sorted from blood. As for subset: CD45RA+ positively selected. This TCR was recovered from a man aged 25 to 40 in good health. The chain employs TRBV21-1 and TRBJ1-4; the table's D call, TRBD1, has no DNA check behind it. TRBV21-1 is given as a pseudogene. CDR3: CASTPGPINEKLFF. Written as DNA, the CDR3 is TGTGCCAGCACCCCAGGCCCCATTAATGAAAAACTGTTTTTT.